One and the same sample provided the 4 T cell receptor beta chains below, sequenced in a study of blood T cells in healthy people across ages (dated by TCRdb to the mid-2010s). Receptor amplification or capture employed 5' RACE. Sequencing relied on an Illumina HiSeq 2500. The second PCR ran for about 7 to 11 cycles and used a J-beta primer mix along with a sample-barcoded 5' primer. TCRdb reprocessed the public reads (quality trimming at Q25 with fastp, clone calling with MiXCR) and kept in-frame beta chains. Duplicate CDR3 protein sequences are folded into a single record with the most common DNA and genes. This sample holds 1.2 million to 1.5 million distinct CDR3 sequences; 42% were observed only once. Approximately 7.9% of the sample lies in the top ten. Sequenced material: blood. Source of these receptors: a woman younger than 30 in good health.

The chain employs TRBV28 and TRBJ2-1, with TRBD1 as a possible D gene (8 bases). The J call may be mistaken, given a closer DNA end match to TRBJ2-7. The germline gives CDR1 MDHEN, CDR2 SYDVKM. This CDR3 spans 17 amino acids. CDR3 nucleotides: TGTGCCAGCAGTTTAATCGCGGGGGACAGGTCCTACAATGAGCAGTACTTC. Translated, it gives CASSLIAGDRSYNEQYF.

There are a few counts of this clonotype. This chain links TRBV9 with TRBJ2-5, with 9 bases lining up with TRBD2. Trimming took 0 bases from V and 2 from J; bases not matched to a gene: 5. The CDR3 is made up of 16 amino acids. Germline assignment: CDR1 SGDLS and CDR2 YYNGEE. The DNA for the CDR3 is TGTGCCAGCAGCGTAGGCAATAGCGGGGGACAAGAGACCCAGTACTTC. Protein product: CASSVGNSGGQETQYF.

V is TRBV10-3 and J is TRBJ2-7, with D maybe TRBD2 (5 bases). The CDR3 is 13 residues long. Trimming took 7 bases from V and 3 from J, leaving 13 bases between them. Germline V gene data show CDR1 as ENHRY and CDR2 as SYGVKD. The CDR3 region is CAINRSGNYEQYF. CDR3 nucleotides: TGTGCCATCAACCGCTCGGGGAACTACGAGCAGTACTTC.

This clonotype was seen a handful of times. The V call is TRBV12-3 or TRBV12-4, the J call TRBJ2-1, with 7 nucleotides matching TRBD1. The CDR3 length is 12 residues. V lost 7 bases and J lost 6; bases outside the gene matches: 3. DNA for the CDR3: TGTGCCAGCACCAACAGGGGCAATGAGCAGTTCTTC. Translated, it gives CASTNRGNEQFF.